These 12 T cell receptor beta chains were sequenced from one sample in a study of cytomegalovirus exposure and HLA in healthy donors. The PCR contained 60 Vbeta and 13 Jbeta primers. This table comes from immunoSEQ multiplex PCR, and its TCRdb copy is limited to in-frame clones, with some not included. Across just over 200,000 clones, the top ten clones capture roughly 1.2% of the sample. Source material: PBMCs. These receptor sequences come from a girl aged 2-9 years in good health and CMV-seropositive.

The CDR3 here is CATSLRGVTQGLNEQYF. CDR3 DNA: TGTGCCACCAGCCTCAGAGGGGTTACACAGGGGCTCAACGAGCAGTACTTC. The J gene is TRBJ2-7, the V gene TRBV15; 7 bases fit TRBD1. From germline, CDR1 is LNHNV and CDR2 YYDKDF (reference sequence). V shed 5 bases, J shed 5 bases, and the junction held 18 bases outside the gene matches. The CDR3 spans 17 residues.

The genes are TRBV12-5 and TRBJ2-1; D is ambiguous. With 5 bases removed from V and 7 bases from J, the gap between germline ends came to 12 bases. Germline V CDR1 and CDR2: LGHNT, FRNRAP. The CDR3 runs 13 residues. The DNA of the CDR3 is TGTGCTAGTGGTATCGCCAAAACAAATGAGCAGTTCTTC. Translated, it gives CASGIAKTNEQFF.

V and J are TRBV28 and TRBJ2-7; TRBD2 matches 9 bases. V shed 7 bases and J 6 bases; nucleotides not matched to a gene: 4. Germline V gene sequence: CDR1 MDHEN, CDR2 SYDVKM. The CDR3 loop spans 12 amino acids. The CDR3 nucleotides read TGTGCCAGCATAGCGGGAGTTGGCGAGCAGTACTTC. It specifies CASIAGVGEQYF.

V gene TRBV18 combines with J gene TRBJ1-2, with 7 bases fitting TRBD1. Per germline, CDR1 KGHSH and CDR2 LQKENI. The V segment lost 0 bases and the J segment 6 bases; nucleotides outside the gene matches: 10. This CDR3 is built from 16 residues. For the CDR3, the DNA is TGTGCCAGCTCACCACCGGTGAGGGGGACAGAGAATGGCTACACCTTC. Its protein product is CASSPPVRGTENGYTF.

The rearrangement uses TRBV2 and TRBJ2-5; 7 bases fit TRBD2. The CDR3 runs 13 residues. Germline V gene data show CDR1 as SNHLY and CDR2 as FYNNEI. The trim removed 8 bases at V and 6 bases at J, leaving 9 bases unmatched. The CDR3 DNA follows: TGTGCCAGCCCAGGGTCTAGCGGAAAGACCCAGTACTTC. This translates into CASPGSSGKTQYF.

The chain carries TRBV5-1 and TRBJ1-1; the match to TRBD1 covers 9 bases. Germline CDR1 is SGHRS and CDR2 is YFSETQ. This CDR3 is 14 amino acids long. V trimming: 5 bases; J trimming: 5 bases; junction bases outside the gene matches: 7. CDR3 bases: TGCGCCAGCAGGCCACAGGGGGCGGGTACTGAAGCTTTCTTT. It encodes CASRPQGAGTEAFF.

CDR3 coding DNA: TGCGCCAGCGGGGGGGTAGCGGGAGCAAACTACGAGCAGTACTTC. It is translated as CASGGVAGANYEQYF. The chain carries TRBV5-1 and TRBJ2-5; 9 nucleotides agree with TRBD2. The DNA end is a closer match to TRBJ2-7, so the J assignment may be wrong. This CDR3 is 15 amino acids long. CDR1 and CDR2 (germline): SGHRS, YFSETQ.

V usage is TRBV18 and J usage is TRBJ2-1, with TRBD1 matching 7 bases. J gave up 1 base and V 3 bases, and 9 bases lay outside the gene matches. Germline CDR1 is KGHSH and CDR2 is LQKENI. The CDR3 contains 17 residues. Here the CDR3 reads CASSPIQGSFSYNEQFF. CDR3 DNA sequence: TGTGCCAGCTCACCCATACAGGGGTCGTTTTCCTACAATGAGCAGTTCTTC. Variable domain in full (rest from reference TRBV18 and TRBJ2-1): NAGVMQNPRHLVRRRGQEARLRCSPMKGHSHVYWYRQLPEEGLKFMVYLQKENIIDESGMPKERFSAEFPKEGPSILRIQQVVRGDSAAYFCASSPIQGSFSYNEQFFGPGTRLTVL.

DNA for the CDR3: TGTGCCAGCAGCTTGATAGGGCCTAGCGATTACAATGAGCAGTTCTTC. Amino acid sequence: CASSLIGPSDYNEQFF. V usage is TRBV5-8 and J usage is TRBJ2-1; tentative D call: TRBD2 (6 bases). Germline CDR1 is SGHTS and CDR2 is YDEGEE. This CDR3 contains 16 residues. Between the trimmed V and J ends, which lost 1 base and 4 bases, there was a span of 15 bases. Looking up the rest from reference TRBV5-8 and TRBJ2-1 gives the full variable domain: EAGVTQSPTHLIKTRGQQATLRCSPISGHTSVYWYQQALGLGLQFLLWYDEGEERNRGNFPPRFSGRQFPNYSSELNVNALELEDSALYLCASSLIGPSDYNEQFFGPGTRLTVL.

The CDR3 nucleotides are TGTGCCACCAGCATTCGACCGGGACAGGGATACTACGAGCAGTACTTC. Residues: CATSIRPGQGYYEQYF. The chain has TRBV15 and TRBJ2-7; 9 bases are shared with TRBD1. In germline, CDR1 is LNHNV, CDR2 YYDKDF (reference sequence). V gave up 4 bases and J gave up 3 bases; unmatched junction bases: 10. This CDR3 comprises 16 residues. Using reference TRBV15 and TRBJ2-7 for the parts outside the CDR3, the full variable domain is DAMVIQNPRYQVTQFGKPVTLSCSQTLNHNVMYWYQQKSSQAPKLLFHYYDKDFNNEADTPDNFQSRRPNTSFCFLDIRSPGLGDTAMYLCATSIRPGQGYYEQYFGPGTRLTVT.

DNA of the CDR3: TGTGCCAGCAGCAAACCGGGACACGGGTATAGCAATCAGCCCCAGCATTTT. It yields the protein CASSKPGHGYSNQPQHF. V is TRBV21-1 and J is TRBJ1-5; the D call TRBD1 from the table was never checked on the DNA. TRBV21-1 is given as a pseudogene. The CDR3 is 17 amino acids.

Written as DNA, the CDR3 is TGTGCCAGCAACATACTCGGGAGTTCGTATACGCAGTATTTT. Translating it yields CASNILGSSYTQYF. The chain has TRBV7-9 and TRBJ2-3, with D maybe TRBD2 (6 bases). Germline-derived CDR1 and CDR2 are SEHNR and FQNEAQ (reference sequence). Trimming took 7 bases from V and 7 from J, leaving 18 bases between them. The CDR3 has 14 residues.